This is a list of T cell receptor beta chains from one sample in a study of early T cells in non-severe SARS-CoV-2 infection. TCRdb re-analysed the 5' RACE reads in MiXCR, keeping a single row per CDR3 protein. Among some 50,000 distinct CDR3 sequences, roughly a tenth were seen once, and the ten largest hold just over 4.5%. Sequenced sample: whole blood. The receptors come from an adult who was a healthcare worker with PCR-confirmed SARS-CoV-2 infection or an uninfected control (not recorded which). Both conserved end residues are part of each CDR3. The D gene is left open where the match is weak. Size is omitted from some rows. Given values are once, few, many or a class for expanded clones.

j_gene: TRBJ2-1; v_gene: TRBV30; d_gene: TRBD1; abundance: many; CDR3nt: TGTGCCTGGAGTGTCCTATTGGACAGGGGACAGTTCTTC; CDR3aa: CAWSVLLDRGQFF
j_gene: TRBJ2-7; v_gene: TRBV28; d_gene: -; abundance: few; CDR3nt: TGTGCCAGCAGTTTACCGACGGGGGCCCACGAGCAGTACTTC; CDR3aa: CASSLPTGAHEQYF
j_gene: TRBJ2-5; v_gene: TRBV6-6; d_gene: TRBD1; abundance: many; CDR3nt: TGTGCCAGCAGTTACTCGAATACAGGGGACGAGACCCAGTACTTC; CDR3aa: CASSYSNTGDETQYF
j_gene: TRBJ2-3; v_gene: TRBV29-1; d_gene: TRBD2; abundance: many; CDR3nt: TGCAGCGTTGATCGGGCTAGCGGGGGAACTACGCAGTATTTT; CDR3aa: CSVDRASGGTTQYF
j_gene: TRBJ2-5; v_gene: TRBV7-3; d_gene: -; abundance: few; CDR3nt: TGTGCCAGCAGCTTAAGCCCCATCCGGGAGGAGACCCAGTACTTC; CDR3aa: CASSLSPIREETQYF
j_gene: TRBJ1-2; v_gene: TRBV5-6; d_gene: -; abundance: few; CDR3nt: TGTGCCAGCAGCTTAGGGCGACGGGATCATGGCTACACCTTC; CDR3aa: CASSLGRRDHGYTF
j_gene: TRBJ2-1; v_gene: TRBV5-6; d_gene: -; abundance: medium-sized; CDR3nt: TGTGCCAGCAGTAAATACCGGGACCCAACTAATGAGCAGTTCTTC; CDR3aa: CASSKYRDPTNEQFF
j_gene: TRBJ2-7; v_gene: TRBV2; d_gene: -; abundance: few; CDR3nt: TGTGCCAGCAAGAACCTGAGGGTCTTCGGGCAGTACTTC; CDR3aa: CASKNLRVFGQYF
j_gene: TRBJ2-1; v_gene: TRBV2; d_gene: TRBD2; abundance: many; CDR3nt: TGTGCCAGCGTCCGGACTAGCGGGCACTACAATGAGCAGTTCTTC; CDR3aa: CASVRTSGHYNEQFF
j_gene: TRBJ2-3; v_gene: TRBV7-3; d_gene: -; abundance: few; CDR3nt: TGTGCCAGCAGCTTATCAATCAGCGATACGCAGTATTTT; CDR3aa: CASSLSISDTQYF
j_gene: TRBJ2-1; v_gene: TRBV7-9; d_gene: TRBD2; abundance: -; CDR3nt: TGTGCCAGCAGCCCTTGGGGGCTAGCGGGCCTCTACAATGAGCAGTTCTTC; CDR3aa: CASSPWGLAGLYNEQFF
j_gene: TRBJ2-7; v_gene: TRBV29-1; d_gene: TRBD1; abundance: few; CDR3nt: TGCAGCGGGGGACAGGGTGTATACGAGCAGTACTTC; CDR3aa: CSGGQGVYEQYF
j_gene: TRBJ1-1; v_gene: TRBV10-3; d_gene: -; abundance: many; CDR3nt: TGTGCCATCAGGGGATCGACAGACCGCGGTGGCACTGAAGCTTTCTTT; CDR3aa: CAIRGSTDRGGTEAFF
j_gene: TRBJ2-1; v_gene: TRBV5-1; d_gene: -; abundance: many; CDR3nt: TGCGCCAGCAGCTTGTGGACGGACAATGAGCAGTTCTTC; CDR3aa: CASSLWTDNEQFF
j_gene: TRBJ1-1; v_gene: TRBV12-3/TRBV12-4; d_gene: TRBD1; abundance: -; CDR3nt: TGTGCCAGCAGCGCGGGACAGGGCCGGGAAGCTTTCTTT; CDR3aa: CASSAGQGREAFF
j_gene: TRBJ2-7; v_gene: TRBV10-3; d_gene: TRBD1; abundance: many; CDR3nt: TGTGCCATCAGGGACAGGGTAACCTACGAGCAGTACTTC; CDR3aa: CAIRDRVTYEQYF
j_gene: TRBJ2-7; v_gene: TRBV29-1; d_gene: TRBD1; abundance: many; CDR3nt: TGCAGCGTTGTAACAGGGGGGTACGAGCAGTACTTC; CDR3aa: CSVVTGGYEQYF
j_gene: TRBJ2-5; v_gene: TRBV4-1; d_gene: TRBD2; abundance: few; CDR3nt: TGCGCCAGCAGCCTTCTAGCGGTACAAGAGACCCAGTACTTC; CDR3aa: CASSLLAVQETQYF
j_gene: TRBJ2-3; v_gene: TRBV29-1; d_gene: -; abundance: few; CDR3nt: TGCAGCGTTGAAGATCCCGGGAGAGGAGATACGCAGTATTTT; CDR3aa: CSVEDPGRGDTQYF
j_gene: TRBJ1-4; v_gene: TRBV7-9; d_gene: TRBD1; abundance: few; CDR3nt: TGTGCCAGCAGCTACGACAGGGGCGATGAAAAACTGTTTTTT; CDR3aa: CASSYDRGDEKLFF
j_gene: TRBJ2-3; v_gene: TRBV9; d_gene: -; abundance: many; CDR3nt: TGTGCCAGCAGCCTCGGACAGAGCACAGATACGCAGTATTTT; CDR3aa: CASSLGQSTDTQYF
j_gene: TRBJ2-3; v_gene: TRBV27; d_gene: TRBD2; abundance: many; CDR3nt: TGTGCCAGCAGTTCCTACCTCTCAGAGCGGGGGGGCCGTGATACGCAGTATTTT; CDR3aa: CASSSYLSERGGRDTQYF
j_gene: TRBJ1-1; v_gene: TRBV3-1; d_gene: -; abundance: few; CDR3nt: TGTGCCAGCAGCCCTCTGGGGGGGGCGAACACTGAAGCTTTCTTT; CDR3aa: CASSPLGGANTEAFF
j_gene: TRBJ2-7; v_gene: TRBV2; d_gene: TRBD1; abundance: many; CDR3nt: TGTGCCAGCAGTGAAGCCGGGACAGAAACCTACGAGCAGTACTTC; CDR3aa: CASSEAGTETYEQYF
j_gene: TRBJ2-3; v_gene: TRBV7-2; d_gene: -; abundance: many; CDR3nt: TGTGCCAGCAGCCTTCTGGGGAGCACAGATACGCAGTATTTT; CDR3aa: CASSLLGSTDTQYF
j_gene: TRBJ2-5; v_gene: TRBV18; d_gene: -; abundance: few; CDR3nt: TGTGCCAGCTCACCGAGTGAGAAGACCCAGTACTTC; CDR3aa: CASSPSEKTQYF
j_gene: TRBJ2-7; v_gene: TRBV20-1; d_gene: -; abundance: -; CDR3nt: TGCAGTGCTAGCCCCAGCCACTACGAGCAGTACTTC; CDR3aa: CSASPSHYEQYF
j_gene: TRBJ2-1; v_gene: TRBV5-1; d_gene: -; abundance: -; CDR3nt: TGCGCCAGCAGCTCCTCGGTCCAGGGAGGTTCTGGGAATGAGCAGTTCTTC; CDR3aa: CASSSSVQGGSGNEQFF
j_gene: TRBJ2-1; v_gene: TRBV4-3; d_gene: -; abundance: many; CDR3nt: TGCGCCAGCAGCCAACCTAGGGACACGATTCTCTACAATGAGCAGTTCTTC; CDR3aa: CASSQPRDTILYNEQFF
j_gene: TRBJ2-5; v_gene: TRBV2; d_gene: TRBD2; abundance: many; CDR3nt: TGTGCCAGCAGTGTTCGGTCGGCTAGCGGGGAGACCCAGTACTTC; CDR3aa: CASSVRSASGETQYF
j_gene: TRBJ2-7; v_gene: TRBV7-9; d_gene: TRBD2; abundance: -; CDR3nt: TGTGCCAGCAGCTTAACCCCCGGGCTAGCGGGGGCCAAATCCTACGAGCAGTACTTC; CDR3aa: CASSLTPGLAGAKSYEQYF
j_gene: TRBJ1-2; v_gene: TRBV14; d_gene: -; abundance: many; CDR3nt: TGTGCCAGCAGCCAAGAAATCGGGGGCCGTGGCTACACCTTC; CDR3aa: CASSQEIGGRGYTF
j_gene: TRBJ1-6; v_gene: TRBV12-2; d_gene: -; abundance: many; CDR3nt: TGTGCAAGTCGCTTAGTCTACGAGGCAGCCCTACATCATAATTCACCCCTCCACTTT; CDR3aa: CASRLVYEAALHHNSPLHF
j_gene: TRBJ2-5; v_gene: TRBV20-1; d_gene: TRBD2; abundance: many; CDR3nt: TGCAGTGCTAGGGGACTAGCACAGTACCAAGAGACCCAGTACTTC; CDR3aa: CSARGLAQYQETQYF
j_gene: TRBJ1-6; v_gene: TRBV12-5; d_gene: -; abundance: many; CDR3nt: TGTGCTAGTGCCCCGCGGGACACAGACATAGCCGAGAGGTCACCCCTCCACTTT; CDR3aa: CASAPRDTDIAERSPLHF
j_gene: TRBJ2-2; v_gene: TRBV7-2; d_gene: -; abundance: -; CDR3nt: TGTGCCAGCAGCTTCTTCCTACAGGACACCGGGGAGCTGTTTTTT; CDR3aa: CASSFFLQDTGELFF
j_gene: TRBJ2-1; v_gene: TRBV2; d_gene: -; abundance: -; CDR3nt: TGTGCCAGCAGAGAGGGGACCAACTACAATGAGCAGTTCTTC; CDR3aa: CASREGTNYNEQFF
j_gene: TRBJ2-7; v_gene: TRBV4-1; d_gene: -; abundance: many; CDR3nt: TGCGCCAGCAGCCATGTCCCCGGACCGAGGGGGGTCGAGCAGTACTTC; CDR3aa: CASSHVPGPRGVEQYF
j_gene: TRBJ2-2; v_gene: TRBV11-2; d_gene: TRBD2; abundance: -; CDR3nt: TGTGCCAGCAACCTCGGACTAGCGGGGGGAAGCGCCTGGGAGCTGTTTTTT; CDR3aa: CASNLGLAGGSAWELFF
j_gene: TRBJ1-6; v_gene: TRBV4-1; d_gene: -; abundance: many; CDR3nt: TGCGCCAGCAGCCAAGATTCTCAGGGGAATTCACCCCTCCACTTT; CDR3aa: CASSQDSQGNSPLHF